The source of this T cell receptor beta chain is a study of blood T cell repertoires in COVID-19. Study details: COVID-19 samples, acute and convalescent, were from the United States, Italy and Spain. T cells, B-cell-depleted T cells, or PBMCs provided the cDNA or gDNA that served as material.

In the authors' methods: Amplification of reference gene primers provided the estimated nucleated cell counts. The table came from immunoSEQ multiplex PCR; TCRdb's copy has only in-frame clones and leaves some out. Clone size and the V and J calls come from that table; the DNA yielded D and trimming. The sample consists of about 220,000 clones, approximately 83% of them appearing once. CDR3 length: 15 residues. Losses at the gene ends were 2 bases for V and 7 bases for J; bases not matched to a gene: 3. Germline CDR1 and CDR2: MNHNS and SASEGT. Sequencing input: peripheral blood. The gene calls are TRBV6-1 and TRBJ2-2, with 11 positions matching TRBD1. The source is a woman aged 25 to 39 who had recovered from COVID-19. CDR3 amino acids: CASSEYGTGGGELFF. CDR3 bases: TGTGCCAGCAGTGAATATGGGACAGGGGGCGGGGAGCTGTTTTTT.